The source of this TCR beta chain is a study of identical twins. General observations from the study: There was more out-of-frame TCR alpha sharing in monozygotic twins than models estimated. Researchers caution that invariant MAIT and iNKT cells could partly confound zero-insertion analyses.

Trimming shortened V by 6 bases and J by 0 bases, and 12 bases separated the two germline ends. The CDR3 is made up of 15 amino acids. The donors were all healthy and Caucasian. Template switching added a universal primer binding site, and final cDNA carried unique molecular identifiers. One entry per CDR3 protein results from TCRdb running MiXCR on the 5' RACE reads. Altogether about 210,000 distinct CDR3 sequences are present, less than 10% being singletons, with the ten largest covering about 5.2%. This clonotype was seen only a few times. The antigen remains unidentified. This receptor was taken from a woman aged 18-29 years in good health. Material for sequencing was memory (CD45RO+) T cells sorted from blood. The chain is built from TRBV12-3 or TRBV12-4 and TRBJ2-1; TRBD1 might be the D (6 bases). For the CDR3, the DNA is TGTGCCAGCAGGGTAACAGGGAGCTCCTACAATGAGCAGTTCTTC. Translated: CASRVTGSSYNEQFF.